The entry below describes one T cell receptor beta chain. The target antigen is unknown. V shed 1 base, J shed 5 bases, and the junction held 6 bases outside the gene matches. The CDR3 sequence is 16 residues long. Germline CDR1 and CDR2: SGHTA and FQGNSA. The data are from a study of cytomegalovirus exposure and HLA in healthy donors. The study, taken as a whole, reports: Clonal expansion was found to be greater in HLA-associated TCR beta chains than in equally common others in a later analysis. Donors were assumed by presence/absence analyses to have roughly uniform sequencing depth. Investigators reported approximately 150 TCR beta chains as tied to cytomegalovirus. Most of the CMV-associated TCR beta chains (in a later analysis) appeared to be HLA-restricted.

The PCR made use of 60 Vbeta and 13 Jbeta primers. The table came from immunoSEQ multiplex PCR; TCRdb's copy has only in-frame clones and leaves some out. The sample carries about 130,000 clones, around 80% recorded once. The clonotype was recovered from a man aged 25-45 years in good health and CMV-seronegative. The genes are TRBV7-2 and TRBJ2-3, with TRBD2 matching 10 bases. The sequenced material came from PBMCs. The CDR3 region has the DNA TGTGCCAGCAGCTTAGGGGGACTAGCGCGTGGAGATACGCAGTATTTT. Translating it yields CASSLGGLARGDTQYF.